This T cell receptor beta chain is drawn from a study of circulating and synovial CD4+ cells in juvenile arthritis. General study findings and limits: Deeper sequencing increased measured overlap with synovial clonotypes. Bulk blood CD4 samples held at least an order of magnitude more or fewer genomes than CPL. Circulating pathogenic-like lymphocytes shared a substantially higher fraction of CDR3 sequences with synovium than bulk blood. Diversity here was lower than in bulk blood CD4 cells.

This table comes from immunoSEQ multiplex PCR, and its TCRdb copy is limited to in-frame clones, with some not included. The data show tens of thousands of clones, just over 90% seen once. This CDR3 is built from 16 residues. From germline, CDR1 is MDHEN and CDR2 SYDVKM. V dropped 5 bases and J dropped 7 bases, with 23 bases sitting between them. As regards this clone: Its specificity is not known.

V gene TRBV28 combines with J gene TRBJ2-5; D is possibly TRBD1 (6 bases). The receptor was isolated from a human donor with juvenile idiopathic arthritis. Sequences were obtained from CD4+ T cells from blood. CDR3: CASSAYRDRVSGTQYF. In DNA, the CDR3 is TGTGCCAGCAGTGCCTACAGGGATCGGGTGAGTGGGACCCAGTACTTC. Together with reference TRBV28 and TRBJ2-5, the CDR3 gives the full variable domain: DVKVTQSSRYLVKRTGEKVFLECVQDMDHENMFWYRQDPGLGLRLIYFSYDVKMKEKGDIPEGYSVSREKKERFSLILESASTNQTSMYLCASSAYRDRVSGTQYFGPGTRLLVL.